This T cell receptor (beta chain) was recorded in a study of metastatic and nonmetastatic thyroid tumors. This clone is deemed medium-sized. All patients were treatment-naive before thyroid surgery. Germline V gene sequence: CDR1 MNHEY, CDR2 SVGEGT. Trimming stripped 2 bases from V and 4 bases from J, with 6 bases between. This CDR3 contains 13 residues. MiXCR reprocessed the PCR reads for TCRdb. The top ten clones hold 2.5% to 3% of a sample with about 22,000 clones, roughly 18% of them seen once. Sequenced: adjacent normal tissue. The sequence derives from a male donor with papillary thyroid cancer or a benign thyroid nodule (not recorded which). Some clones in this sample may be carry-over from other donors' samples. The chain uses TRBV6-2 or TRBV6-3 and TRBJ2-1; D remains ambiguous. CDR3 sequence reads: CASSYGPYNEQFF. The CDR3 bases are TGTGCCAGCAGTTACGGTCCTTACAATGAGCAGTTCTTC.